This T cell receptor beta chain was recorded in a study of neurological immune-mediated disorders. Trimming left V 2 bases short and J 5 bases short, with 12 bases between. CDR3 length equals 14 residues. Germline lookup yields CDR1 DFQATT and CDR2 SNEGSKA (reference sequence). This clonotype showed up many times. Synthesis of cDNA was accomplished via 5'RACE employing 10-nucleotide random UMIs. One entry per CDR3 protein, called by TCRdb with MiXCR from the 5' RACE reads. The table shows 85,000 to 100,000 distinct CDR3 sequences, with around 3.3% occurring only once. This TCR was sampled from a woman aged 18 to 35 with multiple sclerosis. Sequences were obtained from PBMCs. The chain combines TRBV20-1 with TRBJ2-2; D perhaps matches TRBD1 (5 bases). CDR3 DNA sequence: TGCAGTGCTAGAAGTCTGACAGCTACCGGGGAGCTGTTTTTT. Translation: CSARSLTATGELFF.